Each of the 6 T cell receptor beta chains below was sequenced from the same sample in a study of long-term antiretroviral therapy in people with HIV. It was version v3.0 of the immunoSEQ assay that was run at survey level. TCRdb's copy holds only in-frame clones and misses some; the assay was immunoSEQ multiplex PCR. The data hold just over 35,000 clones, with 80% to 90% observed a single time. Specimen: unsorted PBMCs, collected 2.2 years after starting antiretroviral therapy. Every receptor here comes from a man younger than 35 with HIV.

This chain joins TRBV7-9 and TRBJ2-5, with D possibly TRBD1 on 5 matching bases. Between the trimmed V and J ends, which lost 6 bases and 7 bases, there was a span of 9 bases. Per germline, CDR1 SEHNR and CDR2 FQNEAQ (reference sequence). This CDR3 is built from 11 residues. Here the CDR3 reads CASREQATQYF. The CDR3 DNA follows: TGTGCCAGCAGGGAACAGGCGACCCAGTACTTC.

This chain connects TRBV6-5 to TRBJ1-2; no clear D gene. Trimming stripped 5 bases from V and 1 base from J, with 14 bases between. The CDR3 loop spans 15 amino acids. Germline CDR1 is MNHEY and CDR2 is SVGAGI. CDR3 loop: CASSTSSGINYGYTF. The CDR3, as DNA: TGTGCCAGCAGTACTTCCTCGGGGATTAACTATGGCTACACCTTC.

In nucleotides, the CDR3 is TGTGCCAGCAGTGAATGGGAAACAGAGAACACCGGGGAGCTGTTTTTT. As protein: CASSEWETENTGELFF. This chain connects TRBV6-1 to TRBJ2-2; D remains unclear. Germline CDR1 reads MNHNS; CDR2 reads SASEGT. Trimming cost V 2 bases and J 1 base, with 11 bases left between them. There are 16 residues in the CDR3.

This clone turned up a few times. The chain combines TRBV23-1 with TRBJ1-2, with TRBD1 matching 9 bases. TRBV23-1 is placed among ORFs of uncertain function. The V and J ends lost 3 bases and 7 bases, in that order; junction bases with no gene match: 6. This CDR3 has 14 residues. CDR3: CASSHAQGARGYTF. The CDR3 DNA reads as TGCGCCAGCAGTCACGCACAGGGGGCGCGTGGCTACACCTTC.

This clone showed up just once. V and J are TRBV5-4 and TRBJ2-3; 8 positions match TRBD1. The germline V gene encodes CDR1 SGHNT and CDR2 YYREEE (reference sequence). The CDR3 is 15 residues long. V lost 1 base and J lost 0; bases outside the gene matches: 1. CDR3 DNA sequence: TGTGCCAGCAGCTTGCGACAGGGGAGCACAGATACGCAGTATTTT. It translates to CASSLRQGSTDTQYF.

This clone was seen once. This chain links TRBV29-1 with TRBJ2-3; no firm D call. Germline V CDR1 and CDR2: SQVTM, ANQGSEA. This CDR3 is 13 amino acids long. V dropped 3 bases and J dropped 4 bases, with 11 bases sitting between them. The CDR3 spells CSVDEQYADTQYF. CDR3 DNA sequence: TGCAGCGTTGATGAACAGTACGCAGATACGCAGTATTTT.